This T cell receptor beta chain was identified during a study of blood T cell repertoires in COVID-19. Study background: Specimens from acute and convalescent COVID-19 originated in the United States, Italy and Spain. The analysed material was cDNA or gDNA that came from T cells, B-cell-depleted T cells, or PBMCs.

Looked up from germline, CDR1 is SGHRS and CDR2 is YFSETQ. Unmatched junction bases numbered 5, after V lost 4 bases and J lost 5 bases. The CDR3 extends over 14 amino acids. As processed by the authors: Quantification of nucleated cells was approximated via reference gene primer amplification. The data were produced by immunoSEQ multiplex PCR, yet TCRdb's version contains in-frame clones alone and is incomplete. V and J calls and clone size are those listed in that table; D and trimming were worked out from the DNA. The sample contains about 68,000 clones, approximately 84% of which appear only once.

The V and J genes are TRBV5-1 and TRBJ2-5; 10 bases are shared with TRBD2. The material sequenced was peripheral blood. This receptor was identified in a man between 45 and 60 years old with active COVID-19. The CDR3 sequence is CASSDQAGGETQYF. For the CDR3, the DNA is TGCGCCAGCAGCGACCAAGCGGGGGGGGAGACCCAGTACTTC. Supplemented by reference TRBV5-1 and TRBJ2-5, the full variable domain reads KAGVTQTPRYLIKTRGQQVTLSCSPISGHRSVSWYQQTPGQGLQFLFEYFSETQRNKGNFPGRFSGRQFSNSRSEMNVSTLELGDSALYLCASSDQAGGETQYFGPGTRLLVL.